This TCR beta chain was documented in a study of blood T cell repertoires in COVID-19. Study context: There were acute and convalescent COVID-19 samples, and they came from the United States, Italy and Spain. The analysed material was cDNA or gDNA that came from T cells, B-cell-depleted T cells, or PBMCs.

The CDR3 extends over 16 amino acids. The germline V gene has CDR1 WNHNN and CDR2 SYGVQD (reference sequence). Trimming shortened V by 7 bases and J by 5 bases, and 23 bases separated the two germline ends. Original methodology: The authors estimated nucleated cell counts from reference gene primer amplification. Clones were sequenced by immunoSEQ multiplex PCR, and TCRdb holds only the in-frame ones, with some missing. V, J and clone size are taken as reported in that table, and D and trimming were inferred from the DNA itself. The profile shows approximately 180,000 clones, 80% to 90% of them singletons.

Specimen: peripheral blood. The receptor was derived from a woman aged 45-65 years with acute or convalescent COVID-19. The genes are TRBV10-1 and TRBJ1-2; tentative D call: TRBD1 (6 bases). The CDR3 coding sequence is TGCGCCAGCAATCCACAGGGAACCCCTTTCAAATATGGCTACACCTTC. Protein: CASNPQGTPFKYGYTF.